This entry describes one T cell receptor beta chain. This entry is derived from a study of blood T cell repertoires in COVID-19. Study context: There were acute and convalescent COVID-19 samples, and they came from the United States, Italy and Spain. In each case, the material was cDNA or gDNA derived from T cells, B-cell-depleted T cells, or PBMCs.

Trimming cost V 0 bases and J 4 bases, with 9 bases left between them. The CDR3 covers 14 residues. The V gene's germline CDR1 is MNHNS and CDR2 SASEGT. Study processing details: For nucleated cells, counts were estimated from reference gene primer amplification. Profiled with immunoSEQ multiplex PCR; TCRdb holds only in-frame clones, not every one. Clonal size and the V and J genes are those of that table, whereas D and trimming came from the DNA. The sample lists about 270,000 clones, about 87% occurring once. Input material: peripheral blood. The source is a man between 60 and 70 years old who had recovered from COVID-19. The chain carries TRBV6-1 and TRBJ1-2; D gene uncertain. The CDR3: CASSEAPGPYGYTF. The CDR3 DNA is TGTGCCAGCAGTGAAGCGCCCGGTCCCTATGGCTACACCTTC.